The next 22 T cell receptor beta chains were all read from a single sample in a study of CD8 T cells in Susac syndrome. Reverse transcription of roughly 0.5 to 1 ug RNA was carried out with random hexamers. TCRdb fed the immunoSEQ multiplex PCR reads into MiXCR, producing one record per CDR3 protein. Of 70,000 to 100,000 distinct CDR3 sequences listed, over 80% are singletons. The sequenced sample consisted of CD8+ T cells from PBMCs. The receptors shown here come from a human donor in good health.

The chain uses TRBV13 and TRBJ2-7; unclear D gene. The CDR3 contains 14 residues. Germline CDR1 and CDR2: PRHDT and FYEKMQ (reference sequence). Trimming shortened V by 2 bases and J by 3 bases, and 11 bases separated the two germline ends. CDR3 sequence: CASSLTQVRYEQYF. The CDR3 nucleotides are TGTGCCAGCAGCTTAACGCAGGTCCGCTACGAGCAGTACTTC.

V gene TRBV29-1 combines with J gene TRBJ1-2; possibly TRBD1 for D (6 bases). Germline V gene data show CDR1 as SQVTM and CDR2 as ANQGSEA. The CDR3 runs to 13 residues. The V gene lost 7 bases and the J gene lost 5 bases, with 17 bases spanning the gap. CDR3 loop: CSAWGGQPYGYTF. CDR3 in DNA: TGCAGCGCCTGGGGAGGACAGCCTTATGGCTACACCTTC.

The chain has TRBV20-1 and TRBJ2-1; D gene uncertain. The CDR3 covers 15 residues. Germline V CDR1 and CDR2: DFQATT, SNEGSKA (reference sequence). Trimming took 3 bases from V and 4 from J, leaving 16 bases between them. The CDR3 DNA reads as TGCAGTGCTAGTTCAAGGGCTGGGGAATACAATGAGCAGTTCTTC. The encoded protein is CSASSRAGEYNEQFF.

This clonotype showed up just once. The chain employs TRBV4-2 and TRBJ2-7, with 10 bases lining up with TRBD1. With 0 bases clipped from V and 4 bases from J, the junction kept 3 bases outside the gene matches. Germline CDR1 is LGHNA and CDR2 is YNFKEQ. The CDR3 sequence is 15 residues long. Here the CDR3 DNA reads TGTGCCAGCAGCCAAGAACCGGGACAGGGGTACGAGCAGTACTTC. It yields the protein CASSQEPGQGYEQYF.

CDR3 sequence reads: CASNPQGDSTYEQYF. The CDR3 DNA reads TGTGCCAGCAACCCACAAGGGGACAGCACCTACGAGCAGTACTTC. The J gene is TRBJ2-7, the V gene TRBV6-1; TRBD1 aligns across 7 bases. V lost 7 bases to trimming and J lost 2 bases; unmatched junction nucleotides: 11. Per germline, CDR1 MNHNS and CDR2 SASEGT. This CDR3 is 15 amino acids long.

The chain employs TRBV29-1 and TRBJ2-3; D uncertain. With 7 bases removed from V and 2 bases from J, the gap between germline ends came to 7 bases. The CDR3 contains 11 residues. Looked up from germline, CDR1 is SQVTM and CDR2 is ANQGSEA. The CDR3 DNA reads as TGCAGCGGGGTAGACACAGATACGCAGTATTTT. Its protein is CSGVDTDTQYF.

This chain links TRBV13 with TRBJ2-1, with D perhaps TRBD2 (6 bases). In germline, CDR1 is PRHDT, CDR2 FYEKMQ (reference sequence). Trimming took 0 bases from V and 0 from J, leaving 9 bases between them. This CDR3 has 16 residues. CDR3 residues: CASSLGAGNSYNEQFF. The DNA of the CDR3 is TGTGCCAGCAGCTTAGGCGCGGGGAACTCCTACAATGAGCAGTTCTTC.

DNA of the CDR3: TGTGCCAGCAGTGGCTCTAGCACAGATACGCAGTATTTT. Its translation: CASSGSSTDTQYF. The chain employs TRBV25-1 and TRBJ2-3; D is undetermined. The CDR3 is made up of 13 amino acids. The V end was cut by 4 bases, the J end by 0 bases, with 5 bases between. CDR1 and CDR2 (germline): MGHDK, SYGVNS.

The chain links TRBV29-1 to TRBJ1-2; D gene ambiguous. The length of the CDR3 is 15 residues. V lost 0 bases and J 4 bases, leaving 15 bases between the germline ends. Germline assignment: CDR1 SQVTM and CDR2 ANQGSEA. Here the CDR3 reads CSVEDLGGNLYGYTF. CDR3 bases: TGCAGCGTTGAAGATCTTGGCGGAAACCTCTATGGCTACACCTTC. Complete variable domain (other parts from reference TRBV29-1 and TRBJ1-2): SAVISQKPSRDICQRGTSLTIQCQVDSQVTMMFWYRQQPGQSLTLIATANQGSEATYESGFVIDKFPISRPNLTFSTLTVSNMSPEDSSIYLCSVEDLGGNLYGYTFGSGTRLTVV.

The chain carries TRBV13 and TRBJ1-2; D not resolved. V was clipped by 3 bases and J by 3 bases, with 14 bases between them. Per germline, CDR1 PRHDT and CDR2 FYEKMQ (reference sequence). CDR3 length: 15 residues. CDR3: CASSLLAKSYYGYTF. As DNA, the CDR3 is TGTGCCAGCAGCTTGTTGGCAAAATCCTACTATGGCTACACCTTC.

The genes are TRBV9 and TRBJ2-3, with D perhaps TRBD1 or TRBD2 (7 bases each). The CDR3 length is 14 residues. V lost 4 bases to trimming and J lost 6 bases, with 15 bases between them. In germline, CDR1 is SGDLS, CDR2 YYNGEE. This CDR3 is CASSSGGGSDTQYF. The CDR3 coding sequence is TGTGCCAGCAGCTCAGGGGGGGGGTCGGATACGCAGTATTTT. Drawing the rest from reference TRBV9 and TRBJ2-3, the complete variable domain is DSGVTQTPKHLITATGQRVTLRCSPRSGDLSVYWYQQSLDQGLQFLIQYYNGEERAKGNILERFSAQQFPDLHSELNLSSLELGDSALYFCASSSGGGSDTQYFGPGTRLTVL.

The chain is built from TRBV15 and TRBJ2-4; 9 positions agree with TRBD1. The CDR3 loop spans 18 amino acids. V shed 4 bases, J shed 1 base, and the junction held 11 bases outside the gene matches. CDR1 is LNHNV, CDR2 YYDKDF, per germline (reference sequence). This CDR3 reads CATSNPGQGHGAKNIQYF. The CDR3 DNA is TGTGCCACCAGCAATCCGGGACAGGGTCATGGGGCCAAAAACATTCAGTACTTC. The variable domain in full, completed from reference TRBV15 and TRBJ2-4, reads DAMVIQNPRYQVTQFGKPVTLSCSQTLNHNVMYWYQQKSSQAPKLLFHYYDKDFNNEADTPDNFQSRRPNTSFCFLDIRSPGLGDTAMYLCATSNPGQGHGAKNIQYFGAGTRLSVL.

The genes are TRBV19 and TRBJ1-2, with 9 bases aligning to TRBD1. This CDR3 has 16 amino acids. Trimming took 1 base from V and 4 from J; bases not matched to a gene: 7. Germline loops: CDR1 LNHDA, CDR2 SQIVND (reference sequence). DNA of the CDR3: TGTGCCAGTAGTATAGTTGCAGGACAGGGGATCTATGGCTACACCTTC. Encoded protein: CASSIVAGQGIYGYTF.

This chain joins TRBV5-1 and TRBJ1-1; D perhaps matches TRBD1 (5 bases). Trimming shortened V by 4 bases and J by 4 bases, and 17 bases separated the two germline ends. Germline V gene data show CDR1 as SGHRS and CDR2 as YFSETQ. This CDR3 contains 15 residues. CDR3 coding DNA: TGCGCCAGCAGCGAGGAAGGAGGGGTGGGCACTGAAGCTTTCTTT. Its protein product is CASSEEGGVGTEAFF.

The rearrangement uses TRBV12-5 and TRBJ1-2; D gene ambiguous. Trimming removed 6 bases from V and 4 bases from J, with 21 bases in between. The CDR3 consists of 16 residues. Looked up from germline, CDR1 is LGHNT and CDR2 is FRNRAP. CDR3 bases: TGTGCTAGTGGCCCACCAGCTGAAGGGATAGTCTATGGCTACACCTTC. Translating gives CASGPPAEGIVYGYTF.

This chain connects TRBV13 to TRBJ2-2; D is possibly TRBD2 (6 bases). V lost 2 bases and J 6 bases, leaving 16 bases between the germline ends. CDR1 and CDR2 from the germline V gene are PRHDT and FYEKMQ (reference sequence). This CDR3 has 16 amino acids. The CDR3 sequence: CASSLQGGVVAGELFF. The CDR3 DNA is TGTGCCAGCAGCTTACAAGGAGGGGTTGTAGCCGGGGAGCTGTTTTTT.

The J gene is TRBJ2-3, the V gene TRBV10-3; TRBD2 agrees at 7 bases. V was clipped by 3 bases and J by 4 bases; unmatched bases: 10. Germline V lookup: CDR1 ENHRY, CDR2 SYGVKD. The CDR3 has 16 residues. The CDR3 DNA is TGTGCCATCAGTGATCCCGGGACTAACAAGCCAGATACGCAGTATTTT. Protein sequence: CAISDPGTNKPDTQYF.

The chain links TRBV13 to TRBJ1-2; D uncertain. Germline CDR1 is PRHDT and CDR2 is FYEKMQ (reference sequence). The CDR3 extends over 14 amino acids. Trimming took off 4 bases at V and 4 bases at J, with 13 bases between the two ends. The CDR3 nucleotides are TGTGCCAGCAGCTGGAGCGACGGCTCCTATGGCTACACCTTC. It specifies CASSWSDGSYGYTF.

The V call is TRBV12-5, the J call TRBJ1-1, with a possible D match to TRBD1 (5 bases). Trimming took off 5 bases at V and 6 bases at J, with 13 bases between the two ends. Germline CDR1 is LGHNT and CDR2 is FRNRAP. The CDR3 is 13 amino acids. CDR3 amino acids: CASGAGPEAEAFF. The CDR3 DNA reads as TGTGCTAGTGGTGCGGGACCGGAGGCTGAAGCTTTCTTT.

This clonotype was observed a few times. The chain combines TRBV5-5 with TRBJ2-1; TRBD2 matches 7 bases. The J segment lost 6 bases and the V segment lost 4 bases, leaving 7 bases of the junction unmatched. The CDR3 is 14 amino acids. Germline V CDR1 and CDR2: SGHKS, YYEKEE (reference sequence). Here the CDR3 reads CASSLGRGTNEQFF. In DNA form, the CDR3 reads TGTGCCAGCAGCCTCGGGCGGGGGACCAATGAGCAGTTCTTC. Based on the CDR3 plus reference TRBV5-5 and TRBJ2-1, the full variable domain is DAGVTQSPTHLIKTRGQQVTLRCSPISGHKSVSWYQQVLGQGPQFIFQYYEKEERGRGNFPDRFSARQFPNYSSELNVNALLLGDSALYLCASSLGRGTNEQFFGPGTRLTVL.

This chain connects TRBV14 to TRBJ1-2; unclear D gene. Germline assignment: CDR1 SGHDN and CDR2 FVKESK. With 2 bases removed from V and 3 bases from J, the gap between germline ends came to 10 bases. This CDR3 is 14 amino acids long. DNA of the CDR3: TGTGCCAGCAGCCAATACTCGTCGTACTATGGCTACACCTTC. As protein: CASSQYSSYYGYTF.

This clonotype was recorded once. CDR3 loop: CASSQGPSGPAFF. The DNA for the CDR3 is TGCGCCAGCAGCCAAGGACCCTCCGGGCCAGCTTTCTTT. The chain uses TRBV4-1 and TRBJ1-1, with D uncertain. Trimming stripped 1 base from V and 10 bases from J, with 13 bases between. The CDR3 runs 13 residues. Germline V gene sequence: CDR1 MGHRA, CDR2 YSYEKL.